Listed below are T cell receptor beta chains from one sample, sequenced in a study of patients and donors after allogeneic stem cell transplantation. TCRdb called the RT-PCR reads again in MiXCR, with one record for every CDR3 protein. Of about a million distinct CDR3 sequences listed, more than 15% were seen once; the top ten hold 6%. The sequenced material came from blood, either unsorted or a sorted T cell fraction (not recorded which). Receptors originate from a human donor who was either an allogeneic HSCT recipient or a stem cell or donor lymphocyte infusion donor (not recorded which). It is not recorded whose cells these are; they may come from a transplant donor. The CDR3 runs from the conserved cysteine through the conserved F or W. A D gene is named only where the DNA matches it firmly. A row's size may be missing; if present it is once, few, many or a size class.

15	.	TRBJ2-2	TRBD1	TRBV7-7	CASSLAHRGSGELFF	TGTGCTAGCAGCTTAGCACACAGGGGGAGCGGGGAGCTGTTTTTT
16	.	TRBJ1-2	.	TRBV3-1	CASSPIPRTKRDGYTF	TGTGCCAGCAGCCCAATTCCCAGAACTAAGAGGGATGGCTACACCTTC
14	.	TRBJ2-1	.	TRBV10-2	CASSEQGRGGEQFF	TGCGCCAGCAGTGAACAGGGGAGGGGTGGTGAGCAGTTCTTC
17	.	TRBJ2-3	TRBD1	TRBV11-2	CASSDGTVDTETDTQYF	TGTGCCAGCAGCGACGGGACAGTCGACACAGAAACAGATACGCAGTATTTT
13	.	TRBJ1-1	.	TRBV20-1	CSAKRVVNTEAFF	TGCAGTGCTAAAAGGGTGGTGAACACTGAAGCTTTCTTT
16	.	TRBJ2-7	TRBD2	TRBV7-9	CASSSWTSGGSYEQYF	TGTGCCAGCAGTTCTTGGACTAGCGGGGGTTCCTACGAGCAGTACTTC
15	.	TRBJ2-1	TRBD1	TRBV5-1	CASSLGSQGVYEQFF	TGCGCCAGCAGCTTGGGGAGCCAGGGGGTTTATGAGCAGTTCTTC
12	.	TRBJ2-5	.	TRBV20-1	CSALGGRETQYF	TGCAGTGCTTTAGGTGGGCGCGAGACCCAGTACTTC
14	few	TRBJ2-1	.	TRBV2	CASRAGRSYNEQFF	TGTGCCAGCCGAGCGGGCCGCTCCTACAATGAGCAGTTCTTC
14	.	TRBJ2-4	.	TRBV6-4	CAIPITPHQNIQYF	TGTGCCATCCCGATTACTCCCCATCAAAACATTCAGTACTTC
14	.	TRBJ1-2	TRBD1	TRBV18	CASSPLEGAAGYTF	TGTGCCAGCTCACCACTCGAGGGGGCGGCTGGCTACACCTTC
14	.	TRBJ1-1	.	TRBV20-1	CSATVTGGYTEAFF	TGCAGTGCTACTGTGACCGGGGGGTACACTGAAGCTTTCTTT
15	few	TRBJ1-5	.	TRBV7-2	CASSRRQPGNQPQHF	TGTGCCAGCAGCCGACGACAGCCTGGAAATCAGCCCCAGCATTTT
16	many	TRBJ2-2	TRBD2	TRBV10-3	CAISRSSGTNTGELFF	TGTGCCATCAGTAGGAGTAGCGGGACGAACACCGGGGAGCTGTTTTTT
14	many	TRBJ1-1	.	TRBV7-2	CASSLMRGGTEAFF	TGTGCCAGCAGCTTAATGAGGGGTGGTACTGAAGCTTTCTTT
13	few	TRBJ2-7	.	TRBV6-6	CASSYSGAGEQYF	TGTGCCAGCAGTTACTCCGGGGCGGGCGAGCAGTACTTC
21	few	TRBJ2-3	TRBD2	TRBV4-1	CASSQDEGVGLAGGVTDTQYF	TGCGCCAGCAGCCAAGATGAGGGGGTAGGACTAGCGGGGGGCGTCACAGATACGCAGTATTTT
11	.	TRBJ2-7	.	TRBV12-3/TRBV12-4	CASSFSTEQYF	TGTGCCAGCAGTTTCTCGACCGAGCAGTACTTC
16	.	TRBJ1-1	.	TRBV12-3/TRBV12-4	CASSSGTPALNTEAFF	TGTGCCAGCAGTTCCGGGACACCAGCCCTGAACACTGAAGCTTTCTTT
16	few	TRBJ1-2	.	TRBV27	CASSLYSTNANYGYTF	TGTGCCAGCAGTTTATACAGTACGAACGCTAACTATGGCTACACCTTC
15	few	TRBJ2-7	TRBD1	TRBV6-1	CASSASPQGAYEQYF	TGTGCCAGCAGTGCTTCTCCGCAGGGGGCCTACGAGCAGTACTTC
11	.	TRBJ1-1	.	TRBV11-2	CANSAECEAFF	TGTGCCAACTCCGCGGAGTGTGAAGCTTTCTTT
16	.	TRBJ2-7	TRBD2	TRBV3-1	CASSPTSGRYTHEQYF	TGTGCCAGCAGCCCAACTAGCGGGAGATATACACACGAGCAGTACTTC
14	few	TRBJ1-2	.	TRBV7-3	CASSLVGGASGYTF	TGTGCCAGCAGCTTAGTTGGGGGGGCTAGTGGCTACACCTTC
18	few	TRBJ2-2	TRBD2	TRBV12-5	CASGPPGTSVSNTGELFF	TGTGCTAGTGGTCCGCCCGGGACTAGCGTGTCGAACACCGGGGAGCTGTTTTTT
14	many	TRBJ2-2	TRBD2	TRBV12-3/TRBV12-4	CASRRTRNAGELFF	TGTGCCAGCAGAAGGACTAGAAACGCCGGGGAGCTGTTTTTT
11	few	TRBJ2-5	TRBD2	TRBV11-2	CASTSGETQYF	TGTGCCAGCACTAGCGGGGAGACCCAGTACTTC
13	.	TRBJ2-1	.	TRBV5-1	CASSLDLANEQFF	TGCGCCAGCAGCTTAGATTTAGCCAATGAGCAGTTCTTC
18	.	TRBJ1-2	.	TRBV14	CASSHSRHARNINYGYTF	TGTGCCAGCAGCCATTCCCGCCACGCTAGAAATATAAACTATGGCTACACCTTC
16	few	TRBJ2-5	TRBD2	TRBV5-1	CASSLGGGRIQETQYF	TGCGCCAGCAGCTTGGGTGGCGGGAGGATCCAAGAGACCCAGTACTTC
14	.	TRBJ2-1	TRBD2	TRBV4-1	CASSQVREGDEQFF	TGCGCCAGCAGCCAAGTGCGGGAGGGCGATGAGCAGTTCTTC
13	few	TRBJ1-2	.	TRBV18	CASSPVGQNGYTF	TGTGCCAGCTCACCAGTCGGGCAGAATGGCTACACCTTC
18	many	TRBJ2-1	TRBD2	TRBV4-3	CASSQFIGASGGRNEQFF	TGCGCCAGCAGCCAGTTTATAGGGGCTAGCGGGGGGCGGAATGAGCAGTTCTTC
16	few	TRBJ2-3	.	TRBV12-3/TRBV12-4	CASRLRGTSLTDTQYF	TGTGCCAGCAGATTACGAGGGACCAGCCTCACAGATACGCAGTATTTT
14	.	TRBJ2-3	TRBD1	TRBV10-3	CAISRDRGSDTQYF	TGTGCCATCAGCCGGGACAGGGGGTCAGATACGCAGTATTTT
16	.	TRBJ2-7	.	TRBV11-2	CASSSGGVSLTYEQYF	TGTGCCAGCAGCTCTGGCGGAGTCAGCCTCACCTACGAGCAGTACTTC
15	.	TRBJ2-3	.	TRBV2	CASSEGPSPVYTQYF	TGTGCCAGCAGTGAGGGACCGTCACCGGTTTATACGCAGTATTTT
15	few	TRBJ2-7	.	TRBV7-7	CASSLGDSGTYEQYF	TGTGCTAGCAGCTTAGGAGACAGTGGAACCTACGAGCAGTACTTC
15	many	TRBJ2-2	.	TRBV12-3/TRBV12-4	CASSLIRPNTGELFF	TGTGCCAGCAGTTTAATCCGTCCTAACACCGGGGAGCTGTTTTTT
15	few	TRBJ1-1	.	TRBV7-2	CASSLAKKVDTEAFF	TGTGCCAGCAGCTTAGCTAAAAAGGTGGACACTGAAGCTTTCTTT
13	.	TRBJ1-5	.	TRBV24-1	CATSRVGNQPQHF	TGTGCCACCAGTAGAGTCGGGAATCAGCCCCAGCATTTT
16	.	TRBJ1-2	TRBD1	TRBV7-8	CASSLGPHRGTDGYTF	TGTGCCAGCAGCTTAGGGCCTCACCGCGGGACAGATGGCTACACCTTC
15	few	TRBJ2-3	.	TRBV7-9	CASSLGPGVADTQYF	TGTGCCAGCAGCTTAGGGCCGGGAGTTGCGGATACGCAGTATTTT
14	.	TRBJ1-1	.	TRBV7-7	CASSLGGPYTEAFF	TGTGCTAGCAGCTTAGGGGGACCCTACACTGAAGCTTTCTTT
15	.	TRBJ2-7	.	TRBV19	CASSMATESSGEQYF	TGTGCCAGTAGTATGGCAACAGAAAGTTCGGGGGAGCAGTACTTC
12	many	TRBJ2-3	.	TRBV24-1	CATSVNTDTQYF	TGTGCCACCAGTGTAAACACAGATACGCAGTATTTT
16	.	TRBJ2-3	.	TRBV3-1	CASSQLAGGRGGTQYF	TGTGCCAGCAGCCAACTAGCCGGGGGCAGGGGCGGTACGCAGTATTTT
14	few	TRBJ2-3	TRBD2	TRBV27	CASSRGLGPDTQYF	TGTGCCAGCAGCAGGGGACTAGGCCCAGATACGCAGTATTTT
15	few	TRBJ2-3	TRBD1	TRBV12-3/TRBV12-4	CASSPRGQVTDTQYF	TGTGCCAGCAGTCCCCGGGGACAGGTCACAGATACGCAGTATTTT
15	.	TRBJ2-1	.	TRBV15	CATSSRTLTYNEQFF	TGTGCCACCAGCAGTAGGACGTTGACTTACAATGAGCAGTTCTTC
14	few	TRBJ2-2	.	TRBV9	CASSVVGTTGELFF	TGTGCCAGCAGCGTAGTAGGGACGACCGGGGAGCTGTTTTTT
11	few	TRBJ2-3	.	TRBV30	CAWDEADTQYF	TGTGCCTGGGACGAAGCGGATACGCAGTATTTT
19	few	TRBJ2-2	TRBD2	TRBV9	CASSARLAGGLRNTGELFF	TGTGCCAGCAGCGCCAGACTAGCGGGGGGCTTAAGGAACACCGGGGAGCTGTTTTTT
15	.	TRBJ2-7	TRBD2	TRBV10-3	CAITAQLAGAYEQYF	TGTGCCATCACCGCCCAACTAGCGGGGGCCTACGAGCAGTACTTC